This entry lists 20 T cell receptor beta chains sequenced from one sample in a study of blood T cell repertoires in COVID-19. Libraries were prepared by immunoSEQ multiplex PCR; TCRdb keeps only in-frame clonotypes and omits some of them. The data show tens of thousands of clones, about 87% seen once. The source material was peripheral blood. The receptors here all came from a human donor in a cohort sampled during active COVID-19.

The genes are TRBV6-2 or TRBV6-3 and TRBJ2-1; a weak D match, TRBD1 (6 bases). V shed 0 bases and J shed 2 bases, with 14 bases lying between them. Germline V CDR1 and CDR2: MNHEY, SVGEGT. This CDR3 contains 17 residues. The CDR3 nucleotides are TGTGCCAGCAGTTACTCGGAGTCACAGGGTACCTACAATGAGCAGTTCTTC. It encodes CASSYSESQGTYNEQFF.

The chain uses TRBV6-2 or TRBV6-3 and TRBJ2-1; 9 bases are a match to TRBD2. This CDR3 region has 17 residues. Looked up from germline, CDR1 is MNHEY and CDR2 is SVGEGT. After removal of 0 bases from V and 6 bases from J, the junction contained 9 bases not matched to a gene. The CDR3 nucleotides read TGTGCCAGCAGTTACTCGAGTGGGCTAGCGGGAAGCAATGAGCAGTTCTTC. Translating gives CASSYSSGLAGSNEQFF.

The chain uses TRBV5-6 and TRBJ1-2; 7 bases fit TRBD1. Germline CDR1 SGHDT, CDR2 YYEEEE. The V and J ends lost 2 bases and 2 bases, in that order; junction bases with no gene match: 6. There are 15 residues in the CDR3. The DNA of the CDR3 is TGTGCCAGCAGCTTTGACAGGGTTTCCAACTATGGCTACACCTTC. Protein: CASSFDRVSNYGYTF.

The chain combines TRBV3-1 (or the pseudogene TRBV3-2) with TRBJ2-7; 8 bases match TRBD2. J lost 0 bases, V lost 4 bases, and 2 bases had no gene match. The CDR3 is 14 amino acids. Looked up from germline, CDR1 is LGHDT and CDR2 is YNNKEL (reference sequence). The CDR3, as DNA: TGTGCCAGCAGCCGACTAGCGCTCTCCTACGAGCAGTACTTC. Its translation: CASSRLALSYEQYF.

This clone was seen only a few times. The V and J genes are TRBV5-1 and TRBJ2-7, with a possible D match to TRBD2 (5 bases). The CDR3 runs to 14 residues. Trimming removed 0 bases at V and 4 bases at J, with 11 bases between. Germline CDR1 reads SGHRS; CDR2 reads YFSETQ. CDR3 nucleotides: TGCGCCAGCAGCTTGGTGCTAGGCGGGTACGAGCAGTACTTC. Its translation: CASSLVLGGYEQYF. The full variable domain, completed using reference TRBV5-1 and TRBJ2-7, is KAGVTQTPRYLIKTRGQQVTLSCSPISGHRSVSWYQQTPGQGLQFLFEYFSETQRNKGNFPGRFSGRQFSNSRSEMNVSTLELGDSALYLCASSLVLGGYEQYFGPGTRLTVT.

The chain combines TRBV3-1 (or the pseudogene TRBV3-2) with TRBJ1-2, with unresolved D. The V and J ends lost 1 base and 7 bases respectively, with 4 bases between them. This CDR3 region has 11 residues. CDR1 LGHDT and CDR2 YNNKEL come from the germline V gene (reference sequence). The CDR3 reads CASSQGLGYTF. As DNA, the CDR3 is TGTGCCAGCAGCCAAGGGCTTGGCTACACCTTC.

This sequence joins TRBV28 and TRBJ2-4, with D maybe TRBD1 (5 bases). The CDR3 is 15 amino acids. The germline V gene encodes CDR1 MDHEN and CDR2 SYDVKM. V was trimmed by 7 bases and J by 0 bases, leaving 13 bases between them. In nucleotides, the CDR3 is TGTGCCAGCAACCAACGACAGCGAGCCAAAAACATTCAGTACTTC. Its translation is CASNQRQRAKNIQYF. The whole variable domain, filled in from reference TRBV28 and TRBJ2-4, reads DVKVTQSSRYLVKRTGEKVFLECVQDMDHENMFWYRQDPGLGLRLIYFSYDVKMKEKGDIPEGYSVSREKKERFSLILESASTNQTSMYLCASNQRQRAKNIQYFGAGTRLSVL.

The chain uses TRBV4-1 and TRBJ1-2, with D tentatively TRBD1 (5 bases). Deletions cut 5 bases from V and 3 bases from J, with 10 bases between. The CDR3 length is 13 residues. CDR1 is MGHRA, CDR2 YSYEKL, per germline. Written as DNA, the CDR3 is TGCGCCAGCAGCGCTGGACATTACTATGGCTACACCTTC. Amino acid sequence: CASSAGHYYGYTF.

CDR3 sequence (DNA): TGCGCCAGCAGTCTGCTGGCCGGGACTCGAAAACGGGAGCAGTTCTTC. It codes for CASSLLAGTRKREQFF. V usage is TRBV5-1 and J usage is TRBJ2-1; D might be TRBD2 (6 bases). There are 16 residues in the CDR3. Germline CDR1 is SGHRS and CDR2 is YFSETQ. The V gene lost 5 bases and the J gene lost 10 bases, with 25 bases spanning the gap.

The chain employs TRBV6-5 and TRBJ1-2, with D unresolved. Looked up from germline, CDR1 is MNHEY and CDR2 is SVGAGI. The CDR3 runs to 11 residues. The V end was cut by 6 bases, the J end by 7 bases, with 9 bases between. The DNA of the CDR3 is TGTGCCAGCAGCGCTGGGAGTGGCTACACCTTC. It is translated as CASSAGSGYTF.

The chain carries TRBV4-1 and TRBJ1-5; no clear D gene. The CDR3 runs to 14 residues. CDR1 MGHRA and CDR2 YSYEKL come from the germline V gene. V dropped 1 base and J dropped 3 bases, with 7 bases sitting between them. CDR3 sequence reads: CASSQGHLNQPQHF. DNA for the CDR3: TGCGCCAGCAGCCAAGGACACCTCAATCAGCCCCAGCATTTT.

DNA for the CDR3: TGTGCCAGCTCGCCGCTCTCGCGAAGCACAGATACGCAGTATTTT. Its protein product is CASSPLSRSTDTQYF. The V call is TRBV18, the J call TRBJ2-3; D uncertain. V was cut by 6 bases and J by 0 bases, with 13 bases left in between. Germline assignment: CDR1 KGHSH and CDR2 LQKENI. This CDR3 is built from 15 residues.

The chain combines TRBV6-5 with TRBJ2-7; 10 positions match TRBD1. The germline CDR1 and CDR2 sequences are MNHEY and SVGAGI. After removal of 2 bases from V and 0 bases from J, the junction contained 1 base not matched to a gene. This CDR3 is built from 15 residues. CDR3 in DNA: TGTGCCAGCAGTTACCGGGACAGGGGCTCCTACGAGCAGTACTTC. Encoded protein: CASSYRDRGSYEQYF.

This rearrangement joins TRBV24-1 to TRBJ2-7; a possible D gene is TRBD1 (6 bases). CDR1 and CDR2 from the germline V gene are KGHDR and SFDVKD. The CDR3 is 13 residues long. V gave up 3 bases and J gave up 6 bases, with 11 bases separating them. CDR3 amino acids: CATSDLSGAEQYF. The CDR3 DNA follows: TGTGCCACCAGTGATCTTTCAGGGGCCGAGCAGTACTTC.

The rearrangement links TRBV5-1 to TRBJ1-1; a possible D gene is TRBD1 (5 bases). V was clipped by 4 bases and J by 1 base, with 14 bases between them. CDR3 length equals 15 residues. Germline V lookup: CDR1 SGHRS, CDR2 YFSETQ. Here the CDR3 DNA reads TGCGCCAGCAGCCCGGAAGGGGCGAGGAACACTGAAGCTTTCTTT. This codes for CASSPEGARNTEAFF.

The chain uses TRBV2 and TRBJ1-2; D remains ambiguous. The V gene lost 5 bases and the J gene lost 4 bases, with 14 bases spanning the gap. The CDR3 contains 14 residues. Germline CDR1 is SNHLY and CDR2 is FYNNEI. The CDR3 DNA reads as TGTGCCAGCAGTAGAGGGCAGGAGGGCTATGGCTACACCTTC. It translates to CASSRGQEGYGYTF.

The table lists this clone with a count of one. The rearrangement joins TRBV7-3 to TRBJ1-2; the match to TRBD1 covers 7 bases. CDR3 size: 13 residues. Unmatched junction bases numbered 7, after V lost 4 bases and J lost 8 bases. Germline-derived CDR1 and CDR2 are SGHTA and FQGTGA. The DNA for the CDR3 is TGTGCCAGCAGCTCAGAGGACAGGCGAGGCTACACCTTC. Its translation is CASSSEDRRGYTF.

J is TRBJ1-3 and V is TRBV18; the D is unclear. Germline CDR1 reads KGHSH; CDR2 reads LQKENI. The V gene lost 6 bases and the J gene lost 0 bases, with 12 bases spanning the gap. This CDR3 has 15 residues. The CDR3 nucleotides read TGTGCCAGCTCCCCCACAGCCAGCTCTGGAAACACCATATATTTT. Protein: CASSPTASSGNTIYF. The full variable domain, completed using reference TRBV18 and TRBJ1-3, is NAGVMQNPRHLVRRRGQEARLRCSPMKGHSHVYWYRQLPEEGLKFMVYLQKENIIDESGMPKERFSAEFPKEGPSILRIQQVVRGDSAAYFCASSPTASSGNTIYFGEGSWLTVV.

V gene TRBV18 combines with J gene TRBJ1-4; D gene uncertain. The V end was cut by 3 bases, the J end by 3 bases, with 8 bases between. From germline, CDR1 is KGHSH and CDR2 LQKENI. The CDR3 covers 14 residues. CDR3 residues: CASSPGKPNEKLFF. The CDR3 nucleotides read TGTGCCAGCTCACCCGGGAAGCCTAATGAAAAACTGTTTTTT.

The chain links TRBV19 to TRBJ2-1, with D possibly TRBD1 on 6 matching bases. V was shortened by 6 bases and J by 4 bases, with 13 bases between the two germline ends. This CDR3 spans 14 amino acids. Looked up from germline, CDR1 is LNHDA and CDR2 is SQIVND (reference sequence). The CDR3 DNA follows: TGTGCCAGTAGCCCGGGACAAGAGTACAATGAGCAGTTCTTC. It codes for CASSPGQEYNEQFF. The full variable domain, rest sourced from reference TRBV19 and TRBJ2-1, is DGGITQSPKYLFRKEGQNVTLSCEQNLNHDAMYWYRQDPGQGLRLIYYSQIVNDFQKGDIAEGYSVSREKKESFPLTVTSAQKNPTAFYLCASSPGQEYNEQFFGPGTRLTVL.